This record covers a single T cell receptor (beta chain). The CDR3 extends over 14 amino acids. CDR1 is SGHDT and CDR2 is YYEEEE in the germline V gene. Trimming removed 0 bases at V and 5 bases at J, with 12 bases between. The data were taken from a study of blood T cell repertoires in COVID-19. Overall study: Donors in the United States, Italy and Spain gave samples during acute or convalescent COVID-19. PBMCs, B-cell-depleted T cells, or T cells provided the cDNA or gDNA that made up the material.

The authors' processing: Scientists estimated how many nucleated cells there were by amplifying reference gene primers. Clones were read by immunoSEQ multiplex PCR, and TCRdb kept only the in-frame ones, dropping some. V and J calls and clone size are as listed in that table; D and trimming were resolved from the DNA. This sample has about 170,000 clones, with roughly 79% found just once. Sequencing was carried out using peripheral blood. The TCR was taken from a woman of 80 years or more with acute or convalescent COVID-19. The gene calls are TRBV5-6 and TRBJ2-7, with D tentatively TRBD2 (6 bases). The CDR3 loop reads CASSLAGRSHEQYF. The DNA of the CDR3 is TGTGCCAGCAGCTTGGCGGGGAGGTCCCACGAGCAGTACTTC.